This T cell receptor beta chain was recorded in a study of beta chain features in type 1 diabetes. General study findings and limits: Moderate but significant shortening of TCRB CDR3s was recorded in all four CD4+ subsets from Type 1 diabetes patients.

Concerning this clone: The antigen remains unidentified.

Since all of the isolated RNA was reverse transcribed, expressed TCRB transcripts were what got sequenced. The data were produced by immunoSEQ multiplex PCR, yet TCRdb's version contains in-frame clones alone and is incomplete. The repertoire holds tens of thousands of clones, with 68% as singletons. The germline CDR1 and CDR2 sequences are MNHNY and SVGAGI (reference sequence). CDR3 length: 12 amino acids. V was pared by 10 bases and J by 10 bases, with 4 bases of the junction left unmatched. The origin of this receptor is a woman in her forties with type 1 diabetes. The rearrangement links TRBV6-6 to TRBJ1-6; 10 bases fit TRBD1. Specimen: stem cell memory CD4+ T cells from blood. CDR3 DNA: TGTGCCACACGACAGGGGGCCTCACCCCTCCACTTT. Translating it yields CATRQGASPLHF.